The TCR beta chain under discussion was sequenced for a study of T cells in Graves' hyperthyroidism and ophthalmopathy. Under 3 months was the duration of disease in ophthalmopathy patients, who also had a Clinical Activity Score of at least 3 and a NOSPECS grade of at least 4. Used for diagnoses were clinical symptoms, serum thyroxine and TRAb, thyroid ultrasound and orbital computed tomography. Fresh peripheral blood, around 10 ml of it, supplied the PBMCs. Amplification of TCR beta CDR3 regions used RNA as the template. Initially, a first-round RT-PCR of the TCR CDR3 employed the HTBI primer set. In TCRdb, the multiplex PCR reads were re-called with MiXCR into one record per CDR3 protein. This sample has 400,000 to 550,000 distinct CDR3 sequences, with roughly a quarter found just once. Study outcomes and limitations: Within blood appeared most thyroid clonotypes that had expanded above 0.001.

Germline CDR1 LGHDT, CDR2 YNNKEL (reference sequence). There are 13 residues in the CDR3. The V gene lost 1 base and the J gene lost 4 bases, with 7 bases spanning the gap. Comments on this clonotype: Its antigen is undetermined.

The rearrangement joins TRBV3-1 to TRBJ2-5; D gene unclear. This receptor was taken from a woman younger than 45 with Graves' ophthalmopathy. Material: blood. CDR3 loop: CASSQAALETQYF. CDR3 sequence (DNA): TGTGCCAGCAGCCAAGCGGCGCTAGAGACCCAGTACTTC.